The T cell receptor beta chain under discussion was sequenced for a study of blood T cell repertoires in COVID-19. Looking at the study overall: PBMCs, B-cell-depleted T cells, or T cells provided the cDNA or gDNA that made up the material.

V gave up 2 bases and J gave up 6 bases, with 10 bases separating them. Germline assignment: CDR1 SGHVS and CDR2 FNYEAQ. The CDR3 loop spans 14 amino acids. Participants, roughly 18 to 89 years old, spanned about two dozen US areas. The repertoire was sequenced with immunoSEQ multiplex PCR; TCRdb's copy has only in-frame clones and lacks some. The table lists more than 150,000 clones, 80% of them singletons, with 14% in the top ten. The sequence was collected from a man aged 60 to 75 who had been exposed to COVID-19. Specimen: PBMCs or T cells enriched from blood (not recorded which). The chain recombines TRBV7-6 with TRBJ1-4, with unresolved D. CDR3 region: CASSLSGGDEKLFF. CDR3 sequence (DNA): TGTGCCAGCAGCTTATCGGGTGGCGATGAAAAACTGTTTTTT.